Presented here are 30 T cell receptor beta chains from one specimen sequenced in a study of early T cells in non-severe SARS-CoV-2 infection. One entry per CDR3 protein, called by TCRdb with MiXCR from the 5' RACE reads. The table has 83,000 or so distinct CDR3 sequences, about 9.4% seen once. This material consisted of whole blood, taken at baseline. The receptor source for this set is an adult who was a healthcare worker with PCR-confirmed SARS-CoV-2 infection or an uninfected control (not recorded which).

This clonotype appeared a few times. The rearrangement links TRBV19 to TRBJ1-5; TRBD1 is a possible D gene (6 bases). The germline CDR1 and CDR2 sequences are LNHDA and SQIVND (reference sequence). The CDR3 sequence is 18 residues long. V lost 5 bases to trimming and J lost 0 bases, with 20 bases between them. The CDR3 coding sequence is TGTGCCAGTAGTCCGCACCGGGACACCCCCGATAGCAATCAGCCCCAGCATTTT. It yields the protein CASSPHRDTPDSNQPQHF. The whole variable domain, remainder taken from reference TRBV19 and TRBJ1-5, is DGGITQSPKYLFRKEGQNVTLSCEQNLNHDAMYWYRQDPGQGLRLIYYSQIVNDFQKGDIAEGYSVSREKKESFPLTVTSAQKNPTAFYLCASSPHRDTPDSNQPQHFGDGTRLSIL.

A few counts support this clonotype. CDR3 nucleotides: TGTGCCAGCGATACAGGGCAAAGAGCTGAAGCTTTCTTT. This gives the protein CASDTGQRAEAFF. The rearrangement uses TRBV2 and TRBJ1-1; D might be TRBD1 (6 bases). Germline lookup yields CDR1 SNHLY and CDR2 FYNNEI. V was cut by 8 bases and J by 6 bases, with 16 bases left in between. The CDR3 has 13 amino acids.

V usage is TRBV20-1 and J usage is TRBJ1-4; D is uncertain. V shed 8 bases and J shed 4 bases, with 14 bases lying between them. The germline V gene encodes CDR1 DFQATT and CDR2 SNEGSKA (reference sequence). CDR3 length equals 13 residues. Here the CDR3 DNA reads TGCAGTACCCTGAGGGTTGTTAATGAAAAACTGTTTTTT. Its protein is CSTLRVVNEKLFF.

This clonotype has a handful of counts. V gene TRBV7-2 combines with J gene TRBJ1-1, with D unclear. CDR3 length: 12 amino acids. Trimming took 1 base from V and 11 from J, leaving 11 bases between them. From germline, CDR1 is SGHTA and CDR2 FQGNSA. The CDR3 sequence is CASSLVNRWAFF. The DNA for the CDR3 is TGTGCCAGCAGCTTAGTAAATCGTTGGGCTTTCTTT.

This clonotype came up many times. The chain carries TRBV7-6 and TRBJ2-4; TRBD2 might be the D (6 bases). The CDR3 has 16 amino acids. V lost 4 bases and J lost 5, with 18 bases in between. CDR1 and CDR2 (germline): SGHVS, FNYEAQ. The CDR3, as DNA: TGTGCCAGCAGCTCCACCCGAGGAGGGAGCCAAAACATTCAGTACTTC. This encodes CASSSTRGGSQNIQYF.

CDR3 loop: CASSLGARVGEETQYF. DNA for the CDR3: TGCGCCAGCAGCTTGGGAGCCAGAGTAGGAGAAGAGACCCAGTACTTC. V usage is TRBV5-1 and J usage is TRBJ2-5; D is unclear. Germline V CDR1 and CDR2: SGHRS, YFSETQ. This CDR3 has 16 residues. Trimming took off 0 bases at V and 3 bases at J, with 15 bases between the two ends.

The chain joins TRBV24-1 to TRBJ1-5, with D unresolved. CDR3 size: 14 residues. CDR1 and CDR2 (germline): KGHDR, SFDVKD. Trimming removed 2 bases from V and 5 bases from J, with 9 bases in between. The CDR3 spells CATSDSGLYQPQHF. CDR3 nucleotide sequence: TGTGCCACCAGTGATTCCGGACTCTATCAGCCCCAGCATTTT.

The rearrangement links TRBV7-3 to TRBJ2-3; D is possibly TRBD2 (5 bases). Germline V CDR1 and CDR2: SGHTA, FQGTGA. The V end lost 5 bases, the J end lost 1 base, and 13 bases lay between the germline ends. This CDR3 has 15 residues. The DNA of the CDR3 is TGTGCCAGCAGCCCAGACGGGGAGCGCACAGATACGCAGTATTTT. This codes for CASSPDGERTDTQYF.

In the case of this clonotype: One end of the junction is discordant with germline, which a read error may explain. V gene TRBV2 combines with J gene TRBJ2-5; a possible D gene is TRBD2 (7 bases). The germline gives CDR1 SNHLY, CDR2 FYNNEI. This CDR3 has 13 amino acids. The CDR3 bases are TGTGTCAGCAGTGATCCCGGGGGGCGGACCCAGTACTTC. Amino acids: CVSSDPGGRTQYF. The full variable domain, completed using reference TRBV2 and TRBJ2-5, is EPEVTQTPSHQVTQMGQEVILRCVPISNHLYFYWYRQILGQKVEFLVSFYNNEISEKSEIFDDQFSVERPDGSNFTLKIRSTKLEDSAMYFCVSSDPGGRTQYFGPGTRLLVL.

This chain joins TRBV2 and TRBJ1-3; weak D call: TRBD1 (5 bases). The CDR3 is 12 residues long. Germline CDR1 and CDR2: SNHLY and FYNNEI. V dropped 7 bases and J dropped 4 bases, with 8 bases sitting between them. Here the CDR3 DNA reads TGTGCCAGCAAGGGGCAGGGAAACACCATATATTTT. It codes for CASKGQGNTIYF.

Many counts were recorded for this clonotype. The genes are TRBV28 and TRBJ2-3, with D possibly being TRBD2 (5 bases). This CDR3 comprises 17 residues. The V gene's germline CDR1 is MDHEN and CDR2 SYDVKM. Trimming cost V 5 bases and J 0 bases, with 18 bases left between them. CDR3 protein: CASSLQLSSTSTDTQYF. The DNA for the CDR3 is TGTGCCAGCAGTCTCCAACTCTCTAGCACTAGCACAGATACGCAGTATTTT.

The gene calls are TRBV12-3 or TRBV12-4 and TRBJ2-3, with D possibly matching TRBD2 (5 bases). Trimming shortened V by 6 bases and J by 1 base, and 23 bases separated the two germline ends. There are 18 residues in the CDR3. The CDR3 reads CASSLRRASYLGTDTQYF. The CDR3 DNA sequence: TGTGCCAGCAGCTTAAGGCGGGCCAGTTACCTTGGCACAGATACGCAGTATTTT.

The chain joins TRBV7-7 to TRBJ2-2; TRBD2 matches 9 bases. Germline V CDR1 and CDR2: SSHAT, FNYEAQ (reference sequence). The CDR3 loop spans 17 amino acids. With V trimmed by 5 bases and J by 3 bases, 10 bases remained unmatched. CDR3 loop: CASSIGISGRYTGELFF. The CDR3 coding sequence is TGTGCCAGCAGCATAGGAATTAGCGGGAGATACACCGGGGAGCTGTTTTTT.

V gene TRBV28 combines with J gene TRBJ1-2, with TRBD1 as a possible D gene (6 bases). Germline CDR1 and CDR2: MDHEN and SYDVKM. The V end was cut by 2 bases, the J end by 7 bases, with 11 bases between. The CDR3 contains 13 residues. In DNA form, the CDR3 reads TGTGCCAGCAGTTTAGGGGGGGCTGGTGGCTACACCTTC. Translation gives CASSLGGAGGYTF.

The rearrangement joins TRBV7-3 to TRBJ1-6; a weak D match, TRBD1 (5 bases). Germline V gene data show CDR1 as SGHTA and CDR2 as FQGTGA. The CDR3 spans 13 residues. The ends were cut back, 5 bases at V and 11 bases at J, with 13 bases in the middle. The CDR3 nucleotides read TGTGCCAGCAGCAAGGACGGGGGAACACCCCTCCACTTT. Protein product: CASSKDGGTPLHF.

This clonotype was counted a few times. The chain combines TRBV19 with TRBJ1-2; D is undetermined. The CDR3 length is 16 residues. Germline V CDR1 and CDR2: LNHDA, SQIVND (reference sequence). V shed 2 bases and J shed 8 bases, with 21 bases lying between them. In DNA, the CDR3 is TGTGCCAGTAGTATAAGTTCAGGTCAGGTCCTTGCCGGCTACACCTTC. Translating gives CASSISSGQVLAGYTF.

This clonotype appeared many times. This sequence joins TRBV12-3 or TRBV12-4 and TRBJ1-1; 10 nucleotides agree with TRBD1. V shed 6 bases, J shed 5 bases, and the junction held 9 bases outside the gene matches. CDR3 length: 15 amino acids. The CDR3 DNA reads as TGTGCCAGCAGCCCCAGACAGGGGGCGAGGACTGAAGCTTTCTTT. Translation gives CASSPRQGARTEAFF.

At least ten counts were recorded for this clonotype. The rearrangement links TRBV9 to TRBJ2-1; possible D gene TRBD2, 5 bases. Germline V gene data show CDR1 as SGDLS and CDR2 as YYNGEE. V dropped 4 bases and J dropped 3 bases, with 8 bases sitting between them. The CDR3 sequence is 13 residues long. CDR3 sequence: CASSFRDYNEQFF. For the CDR3, the DNA is TGTGCCAGCAGCTTCCGGGACTACAATGAGCAGTTCTTC.

Only a few counts were recorded for this clonotype. This chain joins TRBV6-6 and TRBJ2-1; TRBD2 agrees at 11 bases. V dropped 5 bases and J dropped 8; count of bases not matched to a gene: 8. The CDR3 sequence is 15 residues long. The germline V gene encodes CDR1 MNHNY and CDR2 SVGAGI (reference sequence). The CDR3: CASSKTSGRGDEQFF. In DNA, the CDR3 is TGTGCCAGCAGTAAAACTAGCGGGAGAGGTGATGAGCAGTTCTTC.

The DNA of the CDR3 is TGTGCCAGCAGTCGCGAGGTAGGGGGCGTTGGTAATTCACCCCTCCACTTT. It codes for CASSREVGGVGNSPLHF. V is TRBV28 and J is TRBJ1-6, with 7 positions matching TRBD1. Unmatched junction bases numbered 13, after V lost 5 bases and J lost 6 bases. This CDR3 is built from 17 residues. Per the germline V gene, CDR1 is MDHEN and CDR2 is SYDVKM.

This clonotype was seen at least ten times. The V gene is TRBV12-3 or TRBV12-4, the J gene TRBJ2-3; D not resolved. Trimming removed 8 bases from V and 6 bases from J, with 9 bases in between. The CDR3 spans 11 residues. CDR3 nucleotides: TGTGCCAGCGGGGAAATGGATACGCAGTATTTT. Encoded protein: CASGEMDTQYF.

The rearrangement uses TRBV7-8 and TRBJ2-1, with D maybe TRBD2 (6 bases). V was shortened by 2 bases and J by 7 bases, with 18 bases between the two germline ends. Germline values: CDR1 SGHVS, CDR2 FQNEAQ. The CDR3 runs to 16 residues. For the CDR3, the DNA is TGTGCCAGCAGCTTACCTCCGCGAGGGAGGTTAAATGAGCAGTTCTTC. Translating it yields CASSLPPRGRLNEQFF.

The rearrangement links TRBV27 to TRBJ1-1; D unresolved. V was cut by 5 bases and J by 0 bases, with 16 bases left in between. Looked up from germline, CDR1 is MNHEY and CDR2 is SMNVEV (reference sequence). The CDR3 sequence is 16 residues long. CDR3: CASSLLGSAMNTEAFF. DNA of the CDR3: TGTGCCAGCAGTCTTCTTGGGTCAGCGATGAACACTGAAGCTTTCTTT.

CDR3: CASSREAGANVLTF. CDR3 sequence (DNA): TGTGCCAGCAGTAGGGAAGCTGGGGCCAACGTCCTGACTTTC. This chain uses TRBV28 with TRBJ2-6; D gene ambiguous. In germline, CDR1 is MDHEN, CDR2 SYDVKM. V shed 5 bases and J shed 2 bases, with 7 bases lying between them. The CDR3 length is 14 residues.

The V call is TRBV30, the J call TRBJ1-1; D is undetermined. Trimming stripped 2 bases from V and 1 base from J, with 8 bases between. CDR3 size: 13 residues. The germline V gene encodes CDR1 GTSNPN and CDR2 SVGIG (reference sequence). The CDR3 protein is CAWSFTPNTEAFF. In nucleotides, the CDR3 is TGTGCCTGGAGTTTCACACCGAACACTGAAGCTTTCTTT.

Ten or more counts support this clonotype. This chain connects TRBV3-1 to TRBJ2-1; D possibly corresponds to TRBD2 (6 bases). Trimming left V 4 bases short and J 4 bases short, with 20 bases between. Germline CDR1 is LGHDT and CDR2 is YNNKEL (reference sequence). The CDR3 extends over 17 amino acids. CDR3 nucleotides: TGTGCCAGCAGCCCTGACTTGGGTAGCGGTGTGTACAATGAGCAGTTCTTC. Translating it yields CASSPDLGSGVYNEQFF.

This clonotype was recorded at least ten times. The chain carries TRBV18 and TRBJ2-7; D may be TRBD1 (5 bases). V was pared by 1 base and J by 1 base, with 8 bases between. The CDR3 contains 14 residues. The germline V gene has CDR1 KGHSH and CDR2 LQKENI. CDR3 sequence reads: CASSPRDRSYEQYF. The CDR3 DNA is TGTGCCAGCTCACCACGAGACAGATCCTACGAGCAGTACTTC.

This clonotype turned up a few times. The chain is built from TRBV4-1 and TRBJ1-1; the D is unclear. Looked up from germline, CDR1 is MGHRA and CDR2 is YSYEKL. V was cut by 6 bases and J by 4 bases, with 18 bases left in between. The CDR3 runs to 15 residues. CDR3 residues: CASRGLWQKGTEAFF. The CDR3 DNA follows: TGCGCCAGCAGGGGATTATGGCAGAAAGGCACTGAAGCTTTCTTT.

This chain uses TRBV11-2 with TRBJ2-1; TRBD2 aligns across 13 bases. V gave up 1 base and J gave up 9 bases; unmatched junction bases: 6. Germline CDR1 SGHAT, CDR2 FQNNGV. This CDR3 comprises 16 residues. This chain's CDR3 is CASSLVVGLAGVEQFF. The CDR3, as DNA: TGTGCCAGCAGCTTAGTAGTAGGACTAGCGGGAGTTGAGCAGTTCTTC.

This clonotype turned up a few times. The chain carries TRBV28 and TRBJ2-3; 7 nucleotides line up with TRBD2. The CDR3 consists of 15 residues. The J segment lost 11 bases and the V segment lost 2 bases, leaving 13 bases of the junction unmatched. The germline gives CDR1 MDHEN, CDR2 SYDVKM. The CDR3 region is CASSLIAGAQHGQYF. The CDR3 coding sequence is TGTGCCAGCAGTTTAATAGCGGGCGCACAACATGGGCAGTATTTT.